The following is a T cell receptor (beta chain) sequence with its context. Its target is unknown. The data stem from a study of shared clonotypes between healthy human individuals. Points from the study as a whole: Several donors had about 5.1% of their naive CD4 clonotypes in common. Estimated clonotype richness was generally higher in naive than memory subsets. Among non-shared clonotypes, generation probabilities were lower than among those shared by all four donors.

V dropped 11 bases and J dropped 4; count of bases not matched to a gene: 14. The CDR3 spans 15 residues. Germline values: CDR1 SNHLY, CDR2 FYNNEI. Profiling relied on immunoSEQ multiplex PCR, and the TCRdb table lists in-frame clones only, not all of them. The top ten hold under 0.06% of the sample, which has some 500,000 clones, 90% to 96% seen once. Investigators divided CD4+ cells into CD45RA+ naive and CD45RA-negative memory subsets. The TCR comes from a woman in her twenties or thirties in good health. The chain links TRBV2 to TRBJ2-7, with TRBD2 matching 10 bases. The sample comprised naive CD4+ T cells sorted from blood. The subset: CD45RA+ positively selected. CDR3 protein: CAGDVGLAEGYEQYF. Written as DNA, the CDR3 is TGTGCCGGCGACGTTGGACTAGCGGAAGGATACGAGCAGTACTTC.